A single sample is the source of the 17 T cell receptor beta chains below, sequenced in a study of T cell changes during pregnancy in multiple sclerosis. Some clones are missing from TCRdb's copy, which holds only in-frame ones; the method was immunoSEQ multiplex PCR. The sample lists roughly 110,000 clones; less than 95% were seen once. The sequences come from peripheral blood, collected after pregnancy. The receptors shown here come from a female donor with multiple sclerosis, enrolled in a pregnancy study.

The chain recombines TRBV10-3 with TRBJ2-3; 7 bases fit TRBD2. The germline gives CDR1 ENHRY, CDR2 SYGVKD. This CDR3 region has 14 residues. Trimming cost V 7 bases and J 0 bases; bases outside gene matches: 4. DNA of the CDR3: TGTGCCATCAATTTGCGGGGGAGCACAGATACGCAGTATTTT. It encodes CAINLRGSTDTQYF.

This chain connects TRBV28 to TRBJ1-4; tentative D call: TRBD1 (6 bases). This CDR3 has 11 amino acids. Trimming removed 10 bases from V and 10 bases from J, with 13 bases in between. Per the germline V gene, CDR1 is MDHEN and CDR2 is SYDVKM. For the CDR3, the DNA is TGTGCCACAGGGGATGGGGGAAAACTGTTTTTT. Amino acid sequence: CATGDGGKLFF.

This clone showed up just once. The V call is TRBV18, the J call TRBJ1-5, with 9 nucleotides matching TRBD1. J was trimmed by 7 bases and V by 6 bases; bases with no gene match: 10. Germline values: CDR1 KGHSH, CDR2 LQKENI. The CDR3 has 15 residues. The CDR3, as DNA: TGTGCCAGCTCCCAGCGGTGGGACAGGGACCAGCCCCAGCATTTT. It yields the protein CASSQRWDRDQPQHF.

Written as DNA, the CDR3 is TGCGCCAGCAGCCCACAGGGACAGGAGAACACTGAAGCTTTCTTT. Amino acids: CASSPQGQENTEAFF. V and J are TRBV5-1 and TRBJ1-1; 8 nucleotides match TRBD1. The CDR3 extends over 15 amino acids. CDR1 and CDR2 from the germline V gene are SGHRS and YFSETQ. The V and J ends lost 4 bases and 1 base, in that order; junction bases with no gene match: 6.

The chain employs TRBV6-5 and TRBJ1-2, with 8 bases fitting TRBD1. The CDR3 runs 14 residues. The J segment lost 4 bases and the V segment lost 6 bases, leaving 7 bases of the junction unmatched. Germline CDR1 MNHEY, CDR2 SVGAGI. The CDR3 sequence: CASRRPGQVYGYTF. CDR3 nucleotide sequence: TGTGCCAGCAGGAGACCGGGACAGGTCTATGGCTACACCTTC.

V usage is TRBV27 and J usage is TRBJ1-6, with D possibly TRBD1 on 6 matching bases. The length of the CDR3 is 14 residues. With 7 bases removed from V and 7 bases from J, the gap between germline ends came to 14 bases. CDR1 and CDR2 (germline): MNHEY, SMNVEV (reference sequence). The CDR3 is CASKGGQNNSPLHF. CDR3 in DNA: TGTGCCAGCAAGGGGGGGCAGAACAATTCACCCCTCCACTTT.

The chain joins TRBV18 to TRBJ2-1, with D possibly TRBD2 on 5 matching bases. V was trimmed by 4 bases and J by 5 bases, leaving 12 bases between them. The germline CDR1 and CDR2 sequences are KGHSH and LQKENI. CDR3 length equals 14 residues. The CDR3 DNA is TGTGCCAGCTCACTGACCCCCGGGGACAATGAGCAGTTCTTC. This gives the protein CASSLTPGDNEQFF. Using reference TRBV18 and TRBJ2-1 for the parts outside the CDR3, the full variable domain is NAGVMQNPRHLVRRRGQEARLRCSPMKGHSHVYWYRQLPEEGLKFMVYLQKENIIDESGMPKERFSAEFPKEGPSILRIQQVVRGDSAAYFCASSLTPGDNEQFFGPGTRLTVL.

The CDR3 DNA follows: TGCGCCAGCAGCTTGCAACTGTGGGCCCAAAGCTCCTACAATGAGCAGTTCTTC. It codes for CASSLQLWAQSSYNEQFF. The gene calls are TRBV5-1 and TRBJ2-1; D is unclear. Germline CDR1 is SGHRS and CDR2 is YFSETQ. The CDR3 extends over 18 amino acids. V gave up 1 base and J gave up 0 bases, with 17 bases separating them.

The J gene is TRBJ1-2, the V gene TRBV5-6; possible D gene TRBD1, 6 bases. The ends were cut back, 7 bases at V and 4 bases at J, with 11 bases in the middle. Germline CDR1 reads SGHDT; CDR2 reads YYEEEE. This CDR3 contains 12 residues. DNA of the CDR3: TGTGCCAGCGGGACACCCTCCTATGGCTACACCTTC. It specifies CASGTPSYGYTF.

J is TRBJ2-3 and V is TRBV28; D possibly corresponds to TRBD2 (7 bases). The CDR3 is made up of 13 amino acids. Trimming shortened V by 5 bases and J by 6 bases, and 12 bases separated the two germline ends. Germline CDR1 reads MDHEN; CDR2 reads SYDVKM. The CDR3 region is CASSVWGGDTQYF. For the CDR3, the DNA is TGTGCCAGCAGTGTGTGGGGGGGCGATACGCAGTATTTT. Supplemented by reference TRBV28 and TRBJ2-3, the full variable domain reads DVKVTQSSRYLVKRTGEKVFLECVQDMDHENMFWYRQDPGLGLRLIYFSYDVKMKEKGDIPEGYSVSREKKERFSLILESASTNQTSMYLCASSVWGGDTQYFGPGTRLTVL.

The chain combines TRBV5-1 with TRBJ2-1; 10 bases match TRBD2. Per germline, CDR1 SGHRS and CDR2 YFSETQ. V shed 2 bases and J 6 bases; nucleotides not matched to a gene: 11. The CDR3 is made up of 17 amino acids. CDR3 amino acids: CASSFGLAGVQGNEQFF. The CDR3 DNA sequence: TGCGCCAGCAGCTTTGGGCTAGCGGGAGTTCAAGGCAATGAGCAGTTCTTC.

This clone has only a few counts. Different DNA sequences within this sample yield the same CDR3. V is TRBV30 and J is TRBJ1-3; D gene ambiguous. Trimming removed 3 bases from V and 2 bases from J, with 2 bases in between. The CDR3 loop spans 11 amino acids. In germline, CDR1 is GTSNPN, CDR2 SVGIG (reference sequence). CDR3 amino acids: CAWSAGNTIYF. As DNA, the CDR3 is TGTGCCTGGAGCGCTGGAAACACCATATATTTT. Variable domain in full (rest from reference TRBV30 and TRBJ1-3): SQTIHQWPATLVQPVGSPLSLECTVEGTSNPNLYWYRQAAGRGLQLLFYSVGIGQISSEVPQNLSASRPQDRQFILSSKKLLLSDSGFYLCAWSAGNTIYFGEGSWLTVV.

The V and J genes are TRBV5-1 and TRBJ2-3, with D maybe TRBD1 (6 bases). V lost 1 base and J lost 0, with 9 bases in between. Germline CDR1 is SGHRS and CDR2 is YFSETQ. The length of the CDR3 is 15 residues. The CDR3 here is CASSLQGLSTDTQYF. In DNA form, the CDR3 reads TGCGCCAGCAGCTTGCAGGGGTTGAGCACAGATACGCAGTATTTT.

The chain couples TRBV30 to TRBJ1-2; 7 bases agree with TRBD1. CDR3 length: 14 amino acids. V shed 5 bases, J shed 5 bases, and the junction held 11 bases outside the gene matches. CDR1 GTSNPN and CDR2 SVGIG come from the germline V gene (reference sequence). This CDR3 is CAWGPDREGYGYTF. The CDR3 region has the DNA TGTGCCTGGGGCCCCGACAGGGAAGGGTATGGCTACACCTTC.

This clone was detected only once. The chain combines TRBV6-5 with TRBJ2-7; 10 positions agree with TRBD1. CDR1 and CDR2 (germline): MNHEY, SVGAGI. This CDR3 is built from 14 residues. The V gene end was trimmed by 10 bases and the J gene end by 4 bases; junction bases not matched to a gene: 10. CDR3 loop: CATQKGQGWYEQYF. The CDR3 bases are TGTGCCACCCAAAAGGGACAGGGGTGGTACGAGCAGTACTTC.

This rearrangement joins TRBV6-5 to TRBJ2-5; D not certain. The V end lost 0 bases, the J end lost 2 bases, and 10 bases lay between the germline ends. CDR3 size: 15 residues. CDR1 is MNHEY, CDR2 SVGAGI, per germline. DNA of the CDR3: TGTGCCAGCAGTTACTCGAGGCAGACGCAAGAGACCCAGTACTTC. Its protein product is CASSYSRQTQETQYF.

The gene calls are TRBV5-6 and TRBJ2-3; 10 nucleotides match TRBD2. V was clipped by 0 bases and J by 0 bases; unmatched bases: 4. The CDR3 contains 17 residues. Germline CDR1 is SGHDT and CDR2 is YYEEEE. The CDR3 sequence: CASSLALAGASTDTQYF. In DNA, the CDR3 is TGTGCCAGCAGCTTGGCCCTAGCGGGAGCCAGCACAGATACGCAGTATTTT.